The clone carrying this T cell receptor (beta chain) has a count of ten or more. Its antigen is unidentified. The sample originates from a study of metastatic and nonmetastatic thyroid tumors. Study-wide context: For malignant and benign thyroid patients, tumor or nodule tissue and blood were the sources whose repertoires were compared.

None of the patients had undergone any treatment ahead of thyroid surgery. Original analysis: In papillary thyroid cancer, a distant-metastasis classifier was built using CDR3 differences across clinicopathological groups. TCRdb called clones again from the PCR reads with MiXCR. The V and J calls and clone size come from TCRdb's table, not from the authors' own analysis. The profile shows some 41,000 clones, roughly 13% of them singletons. CDR1 and CDR2 (germline): LNHDA, SQIVND (reference sequence). CDR3 size: 14 residues. V gave up 4 bases and J gave up 4 bases, with 14 bases separating them. Study observations and caveats: Patients with malignant thyroid tumors reportedly had significantly higher TCR beta diversity than those with benign nodules, in blood and tumor.

The chain links TRBV19 to TRBJ2-7; D uncertain. Sample: blood. This receptor was obtained from a female donor with papillary thyroid cancer or a benign thyroid nodule (not recorded which). Some clones in this sample may be carry-over from other donors' samples. CDR3 sequence reads: CASSTGRYTYEQYF. CDR3 DNA sequence: TGTGCCAGTAGTACTGGACGGTATACGTACGAGCAGTACTTC.